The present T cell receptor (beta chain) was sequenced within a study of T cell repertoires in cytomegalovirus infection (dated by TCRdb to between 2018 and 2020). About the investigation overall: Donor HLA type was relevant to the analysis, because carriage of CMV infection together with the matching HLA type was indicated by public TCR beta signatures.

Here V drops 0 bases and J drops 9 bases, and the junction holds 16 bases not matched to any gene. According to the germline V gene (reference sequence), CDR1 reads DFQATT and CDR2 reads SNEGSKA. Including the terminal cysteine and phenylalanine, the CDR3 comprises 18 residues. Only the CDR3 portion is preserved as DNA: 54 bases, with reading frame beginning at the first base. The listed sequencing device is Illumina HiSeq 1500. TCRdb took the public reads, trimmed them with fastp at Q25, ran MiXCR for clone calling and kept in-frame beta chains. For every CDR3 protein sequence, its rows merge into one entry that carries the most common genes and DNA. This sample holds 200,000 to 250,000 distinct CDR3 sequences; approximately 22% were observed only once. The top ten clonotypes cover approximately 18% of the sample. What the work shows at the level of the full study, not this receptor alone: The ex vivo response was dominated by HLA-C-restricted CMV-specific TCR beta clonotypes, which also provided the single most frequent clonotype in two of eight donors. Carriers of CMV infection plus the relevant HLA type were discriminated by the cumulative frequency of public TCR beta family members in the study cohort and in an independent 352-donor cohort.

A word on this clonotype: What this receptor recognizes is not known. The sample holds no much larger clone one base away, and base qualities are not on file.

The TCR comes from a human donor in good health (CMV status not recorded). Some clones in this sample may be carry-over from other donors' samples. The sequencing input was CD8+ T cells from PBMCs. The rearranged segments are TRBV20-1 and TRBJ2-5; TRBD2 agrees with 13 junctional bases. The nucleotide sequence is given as TGCAGTGCTAGAGAATTAGGGGGAATTGGGACTAGCGGGGAGTCCCAGTACTTC. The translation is CSARELGGIGTSGESQYF.